This entry lists 9 T cell receptor beta chains sequenced from one sample in a study of blood T cell repertoires in COVID-19. Clones were sequenced by immunoSEQ multiplex PCR, and TCRdb holds only the in-frame ones, with some missing. Counted here are roughly 100,000 clones, about 92% occurring once; the ten biggest clones make up roughly 18%. The sequenced sample consisted of peripheral blood. Receptors originate from a woman older than 75 in a cohort sampled during active COVID-19.

V is TRBV15 and J is TRBJ2-7; TRBD2 is a possible D gene (5 bases). Germline V lookup: CDR1 LNHNV, CDR2 YYDKDF (reference sequence). V was cut by 5 bases and J by 4 bases, with 15 bases left in between. The CDR3 covers 14 residues. This chain's CDR3 is CATSWADYSYEQYF. The CDR3 nucleotides read TGTGCCACCAGCTGGGCTGACTATTCATACGAGCAGTACTTC.

The chain carries TRBV4-2 and TRBJ1-1, with a weak D call TRBD1 (6 bases). This CDR3 has 16 residues. V was trimmed by 4 bases and J by 3 bases, leaving 18 bases between them. CDR1 is LGHNA and CDR2 is YNFKEQ in the germline V gene. In nucleotides, the CDR3 is TGTGCCAGCAGCCTTGGCCAGGGGATCAGGGACACTGAAGCTTTCTTT. Its translation: CASSLGQGIRDTEAFF.

The chain employs TRBV21-1 and TRBJ2-7; the table's TRBD1 call for D was not verified on the DNA. TRBV21-1 is assigned pseudogene status. This CDR3 has 16 residues. The CDR3 DNA reads TGTGCCAGCAGCAAAGCCCCCTTGGACAGCCCTTACGAGCAGTACTTC. It encodes CASSKAPLDSPYEQYF.

This chain joins TRBV20-1 and TRBJ1-5; D is perhaps TRBD1 (5 bases). This CDR3 contains 14 residues. Deletions cut 3 bases from V and 2 bases from J, with 11 bases between. From germline, CDR1 is DFQATT and CDR2 SNEGSKA (reference sequence). The CDR3 region has the DNA TGCAGTGCTAGTGCGGGGGGTGGCAATCAGCCCCAGCATTTT. Protein product: CSASAGGGNQPQHF.

The chain uses TRBV15 and TRBJ1-4; D is unresolved. Trimming removed 6 bases at V and 8 bases at J, with 13 bases between. This CDR3 comprises 13 residues. The germline CDR1 and CDR2 sequences are LNHNV and YYDKDF (reference sequence). The CDR3 coding sequence is TGTGCCACCAGTCGCGGGTGGGAGGAAAAACTGTTTTTT. Translating gives CATSRGWEEKLFF.

The chain recombines TRBV19 with TRBJ1-4; 7 bases are shared with TRBD1. The junction had 12 bases not matched to a gene; V was cut back by 8 bases and J by 0 bases. Germline V gene sequence: CDR1 LNHDA, CDR2 SQIVND (reference sequence). The CDR3 extends over 17 amino acids. As DNA, the CDR3 is TGTGCCAGTTCCCGGGACAGAGTAGGAGCAACTAATGAAAAACTGTTTTTT. Amino acids: CASSRDRVGATNEKLFF.

This sequence joins TRBV19 and TRBJ1-6, with TRBD1 identical over 8 bases. CDR3 size: 16 residues. Germline CDR1 is LNHDA and CDR2 is SQIVND (reference sequence). V shed 7 bases, J shed 8 bases, and the junction held 13 bases outside the gene matches. The CDR3 loop is CASTHGGTGYDSPLHF. DNA of the CDR3: TGTGCCAGTACCCATGGGGGGACAGGATATGATTCACCCCTCCACTTT.

The V and J genes are TRBV20-1 and TRBJ2-1; no definite D call. The germline gives CDR1 DFQATT, CDR2 SNEGSKA (reference sequence). V was cut by 3 bases and J by 4 bases, with 10 bases left in between. The length of the CDR3 is 13 residues. The CDR3 spells CSASDDLYNEQFF. The CDR3 bases are TGCAGTGCTAGTGATGACTTATACAATGAGCAGTTCTTC.

CDR3: CASSQGGGGTGVEAFF. CDR3 in DNA: TGTGCCAGCAGCCAAGGAGGGGGGGGAACGGGAGTTGAAGCTTTCTTT. This chain links TRBV3-1 (or the pseudogene TRBV3-2) with TRBJ1-1; D might be TRBD1 (6 bases). The V and J ends lost 1 base and 7 bases respectively, with 19 bases between them. Germline V gene lookup returns CDR1 LGHDT and CDR2 YNNKEL (reference sequence). This CDR3 is built from 16 residues.